This paragraph covers one T cell receptor (beta chain) sequence. This sample was taken from a study of identical twins. MiXCR, applied by TCRdb to the 5' RACE reads, yields one record per CDR3 protein. The repertoire holds 520,000 or so distinct CDR3 sequences, with approximately 22% as singletons. Trimming removed 1 base at V and 7 bases at J, with 10 bases between. The CDR3 sequence is 13 residues long. Germline V lookup: CDR1 SGHAT, CDR2 FQNNGV. The same data also went into a second study, on T cells expressing NK-cell markers. That study adds: Sorted CD3+CD56-NKG2C+, CD3+CD56+NKG2C+ and CD3+CD56+NKG2C- T cells supplied the TCR beta repertoires. The contribution of dominant NKG2C+ clonotypes to CD8+ T cells in about 6 donors was 1.0-7.0%.

The chain uses TRBV11-2 and TRBJ2-5; D is uncertain. The origin of this receptor is a woman aged 18-29 years in good health. The sequenced material came from CD4+ T cells sorted from blood. As DNA, the CDR3 is TGTGCCAGCAGCTTAGGCCACGTCGCGACCCAGTACTTC. Its translation: CASSLGHVATQYF. Full variable domain (remainder filled in from reference TRBV11-2 and TRBJ2-5): EAGVAQSPRYKIIEKRQSVAFWCNPISGHATLYWYQQILGQGPKLLIQFQNNGVVDDSQLPKDRFSAERLKGVDSTLKIQPAKLEDSAVYLCASSLGHVATQYFGPGTRLLVL.